What follows is one T cell receptor (beta chain) and its context. This specimen comes from a study of blood T cell repertoires in COVID-19. Study background: COVID-19 samples, acute and convalescent, were from the United States, Italy and Spain. T cells, B-cell-depleted T cells, or PBMCs provided the cDNA or gDNA that served as material.

Authors' processing steps: Reference gene primer amplification in the assay estimated nucleated cell counts. Here immunoSEQ multiplex PCR was the method, and the copy in TCRdb shows in-frame clones only, minus some. For V, J and clone size, that table is used; D and trimming come from the DNA. The profile shows fewer than 200,000 clones, roughly 85% of them singletons. The CDR3 extends over 13 amino acids. Trimming removed 1 base from V and 7 bases from J, with 8 bases in between. Germline CDR1 and CDR2: LGHNA and YNFKEQ. Source material: peripheral blood. The V gene is TRBV4-2, the J gene TRBJ2-1; possibly TRBD2 for D (5 bases). This TCR derives from a woman aged 55 to 70 with acute or convalescent COVID-19. CDR3 region: CASSQVGVNEQFF. The CDR3, as DNA: TGTGCCAGCAGCCAAGTCGGGGTAAATGAGCAGTTCTTC.